Following are 6 T cell receptor beta chains from one sample sequenced in a study of OX40 agonist ivuxolimab in advanced cancers. Sequencing was performed with immunoSEQ multiplex PCR; in TCRdb, only in-frame clones are kept and a portion is missing. Of tens of thousands of clones in the sample, more than 85% were seen once. The specimen comprised CD4+ or CD8+ T cells sorted from blood, sampled in a trial of the OX40 agonist ivuxolimab. These receptors were taken from an adult with an advanced solid tumor such as melanoma, head and neck, liver or kidney cancer.

V usage is TRBV19 and J usage is TRBJ1-2; D unclear. The CDR3 is 15 amino acids. CDR1 LNHDA and CDR2 SQIVND come from the germline V gene (reference sequence). V was pared by 7 bases and J by 0 bases, with 15 bases between. The CDR3 spells CASTRAGGPNYGYTF. The CDR3 DNA sequence: TGTGCCAGTACCCGAGCGGGAGGGCCTAACTATGGCTACACCTTC. Full variable domain (remainder filled in from reference TRBV19 and TRBJ1-2): DGGITQSPKYLFRKEGQNVTLSCEQNLNHDAMYWYRQDPGQGLRLIYYSQIVNDFQKGDIAEGYSVSREKKESFPLTVTSAQKNPTAFYLCASTRAGGPNYGYTFGSGTRLTVV.

V usage is TRBV2 and J usage is TRBJ2-1; no clear D gene. CDR3 length equals 13 residues. With 7 bases removed from V and 2 bases from J, the gap between germline ends came to 9 bases. In germline, CDR1 is SNHLY, CDR2 FYNNEI. The CDR3 DNA reads as TGTGCCAGCATCCCGAATCCCTACAATGAGCAGTTCTTC. It encodes CASIPNPYNEQFF.

This chain joins TRBV7-6 and TRBJ2-7; D is ambiguous. Germline V gene sequence: CDR1 SGHVS, CDR2 FNYEAQ. This CDR3 contains 15 residues. Trimming removed 1 base at V and 3 bases at J, with 13 bases between. CDR3 in amino acids: CASSLVGRIGYEQYF. The CDR3 DNA follows: TGTGCCAGCAGCTTAGTTGGACGGATCGGCTACGAGCAGTACTTC. The variable domain in full, completed from reference TRBV7-6 and TRBJ2-7, reads GAGVSQSPRYKVTKRGQDVALRCDPISGHVSLYWYRQALGQGPEFLTYFNYEAQQDKSGLPNDRFSAERPEGSISTLTIQRTEQRDSAMYRCASSLVGRIGYEQYFGPGTRLTVT.

The V and J genes are TRBV18 and TRBJ2-1; D is unresolved. Germline V CDR1 and CDR2: KGHSH, LQKENI. The CDR3 runs 17 residues. The ends were cut back, 3 bases at V and 6 bases at J, with 21 bases in the middle. For the CDR3, the DNA is TGTGCCAGCTCACCTATCGCTAAAGCTTCCGGACCCAATGAGCAGTTCTTC. It codes for CASSPIAKASGPNEQFF.

The chain combines TRBV2 with TRBJ2-1; 7 bases line up with TRBD1. The germline V gene has CDR1 SNHLY and CDR2 FYNNEI. V was pared by 7 bases and J by 1 base, with 4 bases of the junction left unmatched. The CDR3 covers 14 residues. Here the CDR3 DNA reads TGTGCCAGCACCCAGGGGGTATCCTACAATGAGCAGTTCTTC. Translating gives CASTQGVSYNEQFF. Complete variable domain (other parts from reference TRBV2 and TRBJ2-1): EPEVTQTPSHQVTQMGQEVILRCVPISNHLYFYWYRQILGQKVEFLVSFYNNEISEKSEIFDDQFSVERPDGSNFTLKIRSTKLEDSAMYFCASTQGVSYNEQFFGPGTRLTVL.

V gene TRBV7-2 combines with J gene TRBJ2-1; perhaps TRBD1 as D (6 bases). The CDR3 contains 16 residues. V lost 2 bases to trimming and J lost 0 bases, with 11 bases between them. CDR1 is SGHTA, CDR2 FQGNSA, per germline. CDR3 protein: CASSLNGQSSYNEQFF. The CDR3 DNA reads as TGTGCCAGCAGCTTAAACGGACAGAGCTCCTACAATGAGCAGTTCTTC. The whole variable domain, remainder taken from reference TRBV7-2 and TRBJ2-1, is GAGVSQSPSNKVTEKGKDVELRCDPISGHTALYWYRQSLGQGLEFLIYFQGNSAPDKSGLPSDRFSAERTGGSVSTLTIQRTQQEDSAVYLCASSLNGQSSYNEQFFGPGTRLTVL.